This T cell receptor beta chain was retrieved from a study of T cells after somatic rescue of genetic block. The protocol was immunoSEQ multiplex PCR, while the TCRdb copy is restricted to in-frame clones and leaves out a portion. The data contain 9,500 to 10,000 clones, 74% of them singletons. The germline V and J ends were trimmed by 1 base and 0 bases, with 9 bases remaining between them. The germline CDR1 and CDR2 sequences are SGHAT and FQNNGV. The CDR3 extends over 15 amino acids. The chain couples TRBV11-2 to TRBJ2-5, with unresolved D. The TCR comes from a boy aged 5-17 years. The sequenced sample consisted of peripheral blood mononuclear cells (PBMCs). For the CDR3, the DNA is TGTGCCAGCAGCTTAGCCACCACGTACCAAGAGACCCAGTACTTC. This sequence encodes CASSLATTYQETQYF.